These 24 T cell receptor beta chains came from one sample sequenced in a study of cytomegalovirus exposure and HLA in healthy donors. Clones were sequenced by immunoSEQ multiplex PCR, and TCRdb holds only the in-frame ones, with some missing. The sample holds about 360,000 clones; 86% are singletons and the top ten take roughly 0.83%. The sample comprised PBMCs. The source is a woman in her late teens or twenties in good health and CMV-seronegative.

This clone was detected only a few times. V is TRBV7-9 and J is TRBJ1-1; D unresolved. CDR1 and CDR2 from the germline V gene are SEHNR and FQNEAQ (reference sequence). CDR3 size: 13 residues. V dropped 5 bases and J dropped 1 base, with 8 bases sitting between them. In DNA, the CDR3 is TGTGCCAGCAGCCCCAATAGGAACACTGAAGCTTTCTTT. The encoded protein is CASSPNRNTEAFF.

The chain is built from TRBV19 and TRBJ2-7, with a weak D call TRBD1 (6 bases). The CDR3 has 15 amino acids. Germline V gives CDR1 LNHDA, CDR2 SQIVND (reference sequence). Trimming removed 5 bases from V and 1 base from J, with 15 bases in between. The DNA for the CDR3 is TGTGCCAGTAGTCATGGGACATCAATTTCCTACGAGCAGTACTTC. Translated, it gives CASSHGTSISYEQYF.

This clone was seen a single time. J is TRBJ2-3 and V is TRBV4-1, with 13 bases identical to TRBD2. The CDR3 is 17 amino acids. Germline V gives CDR1 MGHRA, CDR2 YSYEKL. With 4 bases clipped from V and 2 bases from J, the junction kept 6 bases outside the gene matches. The CDR3 DNA reads as TGCGCCAGCAGCCCCGTTACTAGCGGGGGGGTCACAGATACGCAGTATTTT. Its translation: CASSPVTSGGVTDTQYF.

This clone has just one count. The CDR3 loop is CASSQGTYEQFF. The CDR3 DNA follows: TGCGCCAGCAGCCAGGGGACTTATGAGCAGTTCTTC. This chain links TRBV4-1 with TRBJ2-1, with D tentatively TRBD2 (6 bases). CDR1 MGHRA and CDR2 YSYEKL come from the germline V gene. CDR3 length equals 12 residues. With 3 bases removed from V and 8 bases from J, the gap between germline ends came to 8 bases.

The V and J genes are TRBV19 and TRBJ2-1, with 7 bases matching TRBD1. CDR1 is LNHDA, CDR2 SQIVND, per germline (reference sequence). This CDR3 is built from 12 residues. The V and J ends lost 10 bases and 5 bases, in that order; junction bases with no gene match: 5. The CDR3 is CATDQGDNEQFF. The CDR3 DNA reads as TGTGCCACCGACCAGGGGGACAATGAGCAGTTCTTC.

The CDR3 protein is CASSLTGTGPYEQYF. CDR3 nucleotides: TGCGCCAGCAGCTTGACCGGGACAGGGCCCTACGAGCAGTACTTC. The genes are TRBV5-1 and TRBJ2-7; 9 bases align to TRBD1. Germline-derived CDR1 and CDR2 are SGHRS and YFSETQ. V was clipped by 1 base and J by 2 bases; unmatched bases: 4. The CDR3 has 15 residues.

The chain combines TRBV28 with TRBJ1-2; maybe TRBD1 (5 bases). V was trimmed by 6 bases and J by 4 bases, leaving 27 bases between them. From germline, CDR1 is MDHEN and CDR2 SYDVKM. This CDR3 has 18 residues. The CDR3 region is CASSRFKDTRGKGYGYTF. CDR3 nucleotide sequence: TGTGCCAGCAGCCGATTCAAGGACACTCGAGGAAAGGGCTATGGCTACACCTTC.

The genes are TRBV19 and TRBJ2-1, with 7 bases fitting TRBD2. This CDR3 comprises 13 residues. Trimming at V came to 3 bases and at J to 5 bases, leaving 1 base not matched to a gene. Germline V lookup: CDR1 LNHDA, CDR2 SQIVND (reference sequence). CDR3: CASSMGGNNEQFF. In DNA form, the CDR3 reads TGTGCCAGTAGTATGGGAGGGAACAATGAGCAGTTCTTC.

The chain employs TRBV19 and TRBJ1-1; possibly TRBD1 for D (6 bases). This CDR3 is 13 amino acids long. The ends were cut back, 10 bases at V and 0 bases at J, with 12 bases in the middle. Germline CDR1 is LNHDA and CDR2 is SQIVND (reference sequence). As DNA, the CDR3 is TGTGCCACCCGGTGGGGGCTGAACACTGAAGCTTTCTTT. Protein sequence: CATRWGLNTEAFF.

DNA for the CDR3: TGTGCCAGCAGCTTGGCGGCGGGGCATACGAAGGATACGCAGTATTTT. Encoded protein: CASSLAAGHTKDTQYF. The rearrangement joins TRBV5-4 to TRBJ2-3, with D perhaps TRBD2 (6 bases). Trimming shortened V by 0 bases and J by 6 bases, and 17 bases separated the two germline ends. There are 16 residues in the CDR3. Germline CDR1 is SGHNT and CDR2 is YYREEE (reference sequence).

V usage is TRBV18 and J usage is TRBJ2-7; D gene uncertain. Germline CDR1 KGHSH, CDR2 LQKENI. The length of the CDR3 is 14 residues. The V end was cut by 2 bases, the J end by 2 bases, with 10 bases between. In DNA form, the CDR3 reads TGTGCCAGCTCACCATCATCCAGGCCCTACGAGCAGTACTTC. This encodes CASSPSSRPYEQYF.

The chain links TRBV27 to TRBJ2-7; D gene ambiguous. Germline lookup yields CDR1 MNHEY and CDR2 SMNVEV (reference sequence). V was cut by 3 bases and J by 5 bases, with 14 bases left in between. The CDR3 is 14 amino acids. CDR3 coding DNA: TGTGCCAGCAGTTTTTCTACTATGACGAACGAGCAGTACTTC. Its protein is CASSFSTMTNEQYF.

The genes are TRBV5-1 and TRBJ2-2; 13 bases are shared with TRBD2. This CDR3 has 16 residues. V was pared by 4 bases and J by 5 bases, with 5 bases of the junction left unmatched. CDR1 is SGHRS and CDR2 is YFSETQ in the germline V gene. The CDR3 here is CASSLGTSGVTGELFF. In DNA, the CDR3 is TGCGCCAGCAGCCTCGGGACTAGCGGGGTAACCGGGGAGCTGTTTTTT.

The chain has TRBV27 and TRBJ1-1; D not certain. V dropped 5 bases and J dropped 1 base, with 11 bases sitting between them. The CDR3 covers 14 residues. Germline V gene sequence: CDR1 MNHEY, CDR2 SMNVEV (reference sequence). In DNA form, the CDR3 reads TGTGCCAGCAGTCTACAGAGACCGAACACTGAAGCTTTCTTT. Its protein is CASSLQRPNTEAFF.

The rearrangement links TRBV9 to TRBJ2-7; TRBD2 agrees at 10 bases. The junction had 4 bases not matched to a gene; V was cut back by 7 bases and J by 3 bases. The V gene's germline CDR1 is SGDLS and CDR2 YYNGEE. The CDR3 is 13 amino acids. The DNA for the CDR3 is TGTGCCAGCGCCGGGACTAGCGACTACGAGCAGTACTTC. This encodes CASAGTSDYEQYF.

The chain has TRBV29-1 and TRBJ1-3; D might be TRBD1 (5 bases). This CDR3 is built from 13 residues. Germline V gives CDR1 SQVTM, CDR2 ANQGSEA. The CDR3 protein is CGSSRGDGGTIYF. The CDR3 DNA reads as TGCGGATCATCCCGCGGGGACGGGGGCACCATATATTTT.

In this sample, this clone turned up once. The chain has TRBV5-3 and TRBJ1-3, with unresolved D. TRBV5-3 carries the ORF label, with uncertain function. The CDR3 consists of 15 residues. Trimming took 0 bases from V and 4 from J, leaving 11 bases between them. CDR3 region: CARSLEGRGGNTIYF. The CDR3, as DNA: TGTGCCAGAAGCTTGGAGGGCCGCGGGGGAAACACCATATATTTT.

V and J are TRBV7-8 and TRBJ2-7, with 9 bases fitting TRBD2. After removal of 5 bases from V and 4 bases from J, the junction contained 9 bases not matched to a gene. The CDR3 length is 15 residues. Germline-derived CDR1 and CDR2 are SGHVS and FQNEAQ. CDR3 nucleotides: TGTGCCAGCAGCCCCCTAGAGCGGGAGGTGTACGAGCAGTACTTC. Translating gives CASSPLEREVYEQYF. Full variable domain (missing parts from reference TRBV7-8 and TRBJ2-7): GAGVSQSPRYKVAKRGQDVALRCDPISGHVSLFWYQQALGQGPEFLTYFQNEAQLDKSGLPSDRFFAERPEGSVSTLKIQRTQQEDSAVYLCASSPLEREVYEQYFGPGTRLTVT.

This clone was detected once. The chain recombines TRBV6-1 with TRBJ2-2, with 7 bases matching TRBD1. From germline, CDR1 is MNHNS and CDR2 SASEGT. This CDR3 region has 15 residues. V trimming: 3 bases; J trimming: 5 bases; junction bases outside the gene matches: 6. Here the CDR3 DNA reads TGTGCCAGCAGTGACCGGGACAGACAAACCGGGGAGCTGTTTTTT. Translating gives CASSDRDRQTGELFF.

This chain uses TRBV19 with TRBJ1-5, with a possible D match to TRBD1 (6 bases). The V gene's germline CDR1 is LNHDA and CDR2 SQIVND (reference sequence). This CDR3 contains 14 residues. Trimming cost V 6 bases and J 2 bases, with 11 bases left between them. As DNA, the CDR3 is TGTGCCAGTAGCAGGGGTTATGGCAATCAGCCCCAGCATTTT. It is translated as CASSRGYGNQPQHF.

This clone appeared a single time. J is TRBJ2-7 and V is TRBV6-5; 9 positions agree with TRBD1. This CDR3 has 15 residues. J was trimmed by 5 bases and V by 2 bases; bases with no gene match: 7. Germline V gene lookup returns CDR1 MNHEY and CDR2 SVGAGI. This CDR3 reads CASSYGDRAIHEQYF. The CDR3 region has the DNA TGTGCCAGCAGTTACGGGGACAGGGCGATACACGAGCAGTACTTC.

As concerns this clone: The DNA is left out, because the CDR3 cannot be placed on it with certainty; the CDR3 is given as TCRdb lists it. V and J are TRBV12-1 and TRBJ1-5. TRBV12-1 has pseudogene status. Inclusive of both ends, the CDR3 amounts to 15 amino acids. CDR3: CASSFAEGSNQPQHF.

The table lists this clone with a count of one. The gene calls are TRBV6-5 and TRBJ2-3; 7 bases line up with TRBD1. V was pared by 0 bases and J by 2 bases, with 5 bases of the junction left unmatched. Germline values: CDR1 MNHEY, CDR2 SVGAGI. The CDR3 has 16 residues. CDR3 DNA: TGTGCCAGCAGTTACTCGAGAGGGACAGACACAGATACGCAGTATTTT. Translation: CASSYSRGTDTDTQYF.

The J gene is TRBJ2-4, the V gene TRBV7-2; TRBD1 might be the D (6 bases). The CDR3 is 15 amino acids. V was cut by 5 bases and J by 3 bases, with 14 bases left in between. The germline gives CDR1 SGHTA, CDR2 FQGNSA. DNA for the CDR3: TGTGCCAGCAGCACCCTCCGGGACAACAAAAACATTCAGTACTTC. Its translation is CASSTLRDNKNIQYF.